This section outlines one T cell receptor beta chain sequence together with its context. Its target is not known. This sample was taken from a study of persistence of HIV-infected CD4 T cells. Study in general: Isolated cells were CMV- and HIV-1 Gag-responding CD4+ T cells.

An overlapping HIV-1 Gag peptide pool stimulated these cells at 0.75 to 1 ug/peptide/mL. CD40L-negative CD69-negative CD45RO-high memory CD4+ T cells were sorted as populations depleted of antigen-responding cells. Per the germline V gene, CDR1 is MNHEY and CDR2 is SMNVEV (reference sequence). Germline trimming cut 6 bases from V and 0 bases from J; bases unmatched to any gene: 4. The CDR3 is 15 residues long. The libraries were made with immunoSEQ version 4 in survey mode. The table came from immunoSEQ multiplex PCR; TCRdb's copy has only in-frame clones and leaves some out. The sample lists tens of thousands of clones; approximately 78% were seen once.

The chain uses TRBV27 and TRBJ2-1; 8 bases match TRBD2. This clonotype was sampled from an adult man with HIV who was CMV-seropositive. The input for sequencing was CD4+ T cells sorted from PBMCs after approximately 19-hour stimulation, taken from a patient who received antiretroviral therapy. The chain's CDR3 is CASSLAGSSYNEQFF. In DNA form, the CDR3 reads TGTGCCAGCAGCTTAGCGGGGAGCTCCTACAATGAGCAGTTCTTC.